Shown below are 7 T cell receptor beta chains from a single sample sequenced in a study of type 1 regulatory T cells. Their target antigens are unknown. MiXCR, run by TCRdb on the reads, gives a single entry per CDR3 protein. This sample carries more than 60,000 distinct CDR3 sequences, 60% to 80% of them seen once, and the ten largest clones take about 2%. Sequencing input: cultured non-Tr1 T cells, either the whole culture or a sorted T cell fraction (not recorded which). These receptors were taken from a human donor in good health.

On this clonotype: At one end, the junction sequence differs from germline, possibly due to a read error. This rearrangement joins TRBV28 to TRBJ2-5; 7 bases line up with TRBD1. The CDR3 spans 14 residues. Per the germline V gene, CDR1 is MDHEN and CDR2 is SYDVKM. Here the CDR3 reads CVSRQITGEETQYF. CDR3 coding DNA: TGTGTCAGCAGACAAATTACAGGGGAAGAGACCCAGTACTTC.

This rearrangement joins TRBV12-3 or TRBV12-4 to TRBJ2-4, with a tentative D call TRBD1 (5 bases). The V and J ends lost 5 bases and 0 bases respectively, with 11 bases between them. This CDR3 spans 15 amino acids. DNA of the CDR3: TGTGCCAGCAGTGACGACAGTATAGCCAAAAACATTCAGTACTTC. Its protein product is CASSDDSIAKNIQYF.

This chain links TRBV24-1 with TRBJ2-1; TRBD1 matches at 8 bases. The CDR3 has 13 amino acids. The ends lost 10 bases at V and 7 bases at J; junction bases unmatched: 8. Germline-derived CDR1 and CDR2 are KGHDR and SFDVKD. The CDR3 region has the DNA TGTGCCACGGAACGGACAGGGATAAATGAGCAGTTCTTC. Translating gives CATERTGINEQFF.

V and J are TRBV5-4 and TRBJ2-2; possible D gene TRBD1, 6 bases. The CDR3 length is 15 residues. Germline V gives CDR1 SGHNT, CDR2 YYREEE (reference sequence). Trimming removed 4 bases from V and 4 bases from J, with 14 bases in between. Here the CDR3 reads CASSPGHQSTGELFF. CDR3 DNA: TGTGCCAGCAGCCCGGGACACCAAAGCACCGGGGAGCTGTTTTTT. The full variable domain, completed using reference TRBV5-4 and TRBJ2-2, is ETGVTQSPTHLIKTRGQQVTLRCSSQSGHNTVSWYQQALGQGPQFIFQYYREEENGRGNFPPRFSGLQFPNYSSELNVNALELDDSALYLCASSPGHQSTGELFFGEGSRLTVL.

The CDR3 here is CAWSVPRTLPRMELFF. For the CDR3, the DNA is TGTGCCTGGAGTGTACCTAGGACTCTCCCACGCATGGAGCTGTTTTTT. The chain recombines TRBV30 with TRBJ2-2; D may be TRBD2 (5 bases). The CDR3 is made up of 16 amino acids. The germline CDR1 and CDR2 sequences are GTSNPN and SVGIG (reference sequence). Between the trimmed V and J ends, which lost 0 bases and 10 bases, there was a span of 21 bases.

The V call is TRBV4-3, the J call TRBJ1-4; D gene uncertain. In germline, CDR1 is LGHNA, CDR2 YSLEER. V lost 4 bases and J lost 7, with 13 bases in between. The CDR3 consists of 14 residues. The CDR3 spells CASSRDLWGEKLFF. The CDR3 DNA reads as TGCGCCAGCAGCCGTGACCTATGGGGTGAAAAACTGTTTTTT.

The V gene is TRBV29-1, the J gene TRBJ1-1; D gene ambiguous. This CDR3 has 14 amino acids. CDR1 SQVTM and CDR2 ANQGSEA come from the germline V gene. Trimming shortened V by 3 bases and J by 3 bases, and 14 bases separated the two germline ends. CDR3 in amino acids: CSVEDPGQYTEAFF. The CDR3 bases are TGCAGCGTTGAGGACCCTGGGCAGTACACTGAAGCTTTCTTT.